This TCR beta chain is drawn from a study of blood T cell repertoires in COVID-19 (TCRdb year 2020). Background on the whole study: Collaborator samples came from the United States, Italy and Spain and covered acute and convalescent phases of COVID-19. The prospective study material was composed of cDNA or gDNA derived from T cells, B-cell-depleted T cells, or PBMCs. Subjects who had been exposed to COVID-19, were actively infected with it, or had recovered from it provided the deeply sampled blood TCRbeta repertoires that made up the dataset. The repertoires were made available in a free public database intended to serve as a resource for research on the immune response to SARS-CoV-2. Where available, HLA class I and class II types were taken from metadata supplied by the sample provider and were not determined by assay-based typing. The sample metadata nearly always contained a de-identified subject ID, COVID-19 status, age in years and sex. Samples came from the ongoing ImmuneRACE study (first 160 participants) plus 1,254 subjects from 6 global collaborators.

About this clone itself: It lacks a known antigen. It has no much larger one-base neighbor in the sample; base qualities were not kept.

On the study overall, not on this receptor specifically: How much clinical and demographic metadata was included differed by source and by participant, and the metadata was provided uncurated.

V is trimmed back by 1 base and J by 0 bases, and the junction contains 3 bases that no gene match accounts for. The germline V gene specifies SGHAT as CDR1 and FQNNGV as CDR2. The CDR3 covers 15 residues, taking in both the cysteine and the phenylalanine. Kept here is only the CDR3 DNA, which spans 45 bases and is read in frame from base 1. TCRbeta CDR3 regions were amplified from genomic DNA using the immunoSEQ Assay, a bias-controlled multiplex PCR. In the authors' own workflow: Nucleated cell counts per sample were estimated from amplification of reference gene primers within the assay. Sequence reads were collapsed and filtered to measure the absolute abundance of every unique TCRbeta CDR3 rearrangement. For each sample, productive Simpson clonality was calculated by taking the square root of Simpson's diversity index across productive rearrangements. The clones in this table, taken by TCRdb from immuneACCESS, are in-frame only. Not every clone is retained; where verified, under half of the shortfall comes from an unresolved V gene, and the cause of the rest is unknown. V and J calls and clone size follow that table, whereas D and trimming were derived from the DNA. In all, the sample holds hundreds of thousands of clones, and around 89% of those were seen once. The top ten hold around 2% of the sample.

Participants in the prospective study were enrolled through a virtual design, were aged roughly 18 to 90 years, and lived in roughly 24 United States geographic areas. In the prospective study, cohorts were assigned on the basis of participant-reported clinical history obtained from a screening survey and a study questionnaire. Recovered participants in ImmuneRACE Cohort 3 were defined as having two consecutive negative NP/OP PCR tests, clearance from a healthcare professional, or resolution of symptoms. Mobile phlebotomists in the prospective study collected whole blood, serum and a nasopharyngeal or oropharyngeal swab from every participant. Prospective study participants could optionally give additional blood draws and questionnaires over an approximately 2-month period. Prospective study blood samples were shipped either frozen or at room temperature before DNA extraction.

The sample comprised PBMCs or T cells enriched from blood (not recorded which). The rearranged chain carries TRBV11-2 and TRBJ2-7, and 7 junction bases match TRBD2. The clonotype comes from a woman between 18 and 30 years old who had recovered from COVID-19. The nucleotide sequence reads TGTGCCAGCAGCTTAGGGGGGGGGAGCTCCTACGAGCAGTACTTC. This translates into CASSLGGGSSYEQYF.